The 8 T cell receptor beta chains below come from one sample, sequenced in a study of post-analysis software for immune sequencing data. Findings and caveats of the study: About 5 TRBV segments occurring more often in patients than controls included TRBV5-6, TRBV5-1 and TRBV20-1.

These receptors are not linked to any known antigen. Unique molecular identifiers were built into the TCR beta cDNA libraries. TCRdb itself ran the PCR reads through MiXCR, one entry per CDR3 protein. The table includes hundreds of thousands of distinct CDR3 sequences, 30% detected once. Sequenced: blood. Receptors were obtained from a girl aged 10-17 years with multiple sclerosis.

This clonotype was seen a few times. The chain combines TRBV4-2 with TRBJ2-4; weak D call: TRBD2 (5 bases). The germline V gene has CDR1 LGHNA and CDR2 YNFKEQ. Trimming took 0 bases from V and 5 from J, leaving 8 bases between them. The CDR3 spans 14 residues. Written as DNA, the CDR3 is TGTGCCAGCAGCCAAGAAGGAGCGGAAAACATTCAGTACTTC. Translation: CASSQEGAENIQYF.

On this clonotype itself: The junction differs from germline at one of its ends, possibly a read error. In nucleotides, the CDR3 is TGTGGCAGCAGCTCCTCAGGGGGGGGAACTGAAGCTTTCTTT. It specifies CGSSSSGGGTEAFF. J is TRBJ1-1 and V is TRBV7-2; 7 nucleotides agree with TRBD1. The CDR3 totals 14 residues. Germline CDR1 is SGHTA and CDR2 is FQGNSA. The whole variable domain, remainder taken from reference TRBV7-2 and TRBJ1-1, is GAGVSQSPSNKVTEKGKDVELRCDPISGHTALYWYRQSLGQGLEFLIYFQGNSAPDKSGLPSDRFSAERTGGSVSTLTIQRTQQEDSAVYLCGSSSSGGGTEAFFGQGTRLTVV.

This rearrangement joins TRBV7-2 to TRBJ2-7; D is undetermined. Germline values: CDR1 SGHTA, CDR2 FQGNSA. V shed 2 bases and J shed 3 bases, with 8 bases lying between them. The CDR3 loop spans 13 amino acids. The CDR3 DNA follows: TGTGCCAGCAGCTTACCCGAGGTCTACGAGCAGTACTTC. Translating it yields CASSLPEVYEQYF. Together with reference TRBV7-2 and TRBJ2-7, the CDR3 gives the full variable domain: GAGVSQSPSNKVTEKGKDVELRCDPISGHTALYWYRQSLGQGLEFLIYFQGNSAPDKSGLPSDRFSAERTGGSVSTLTIQRTQQEDSAVYLCASSLPEVYEQYFGPGTRLTVT.

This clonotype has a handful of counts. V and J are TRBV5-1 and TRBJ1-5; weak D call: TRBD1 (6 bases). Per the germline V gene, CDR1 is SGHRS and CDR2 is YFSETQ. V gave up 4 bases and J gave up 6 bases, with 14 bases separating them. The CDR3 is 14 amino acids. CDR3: CASSRTAGGQPQHF. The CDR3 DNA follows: TGCGCCAGCAGCCGGACAGCGGGGGGTCAGCCCCAGCATTTT.

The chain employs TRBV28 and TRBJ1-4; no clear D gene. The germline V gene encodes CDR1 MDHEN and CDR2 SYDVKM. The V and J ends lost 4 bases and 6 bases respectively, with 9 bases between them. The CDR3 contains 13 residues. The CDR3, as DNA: TGTGCCAGCAGTTCCATGTATGATGAAAAACTGTTTTTT. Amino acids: CASSSMYDEKLFF.

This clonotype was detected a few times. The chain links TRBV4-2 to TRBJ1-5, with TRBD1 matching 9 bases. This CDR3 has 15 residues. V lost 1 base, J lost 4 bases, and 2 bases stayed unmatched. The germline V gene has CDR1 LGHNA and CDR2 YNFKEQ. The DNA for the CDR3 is TGTGCCAGCAGCCAAGCGGGGACAGGGAATCAGCCCCAGCATTTT. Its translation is CASSQAGTGNQPQHF.

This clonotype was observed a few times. The DNA of the CDR3 is TGTGCCAGCAGTGAAGGGACAGGGATGCCCTACAATGAGCAGTTCTTC. Its protein is CASSEGTGMPYNEQFF. The V gene is TRBV25-1, the J gene TRBJ2-1; TRBD1 agrees at 9 bases. V was clipped by 2 bases and J by 2 bases; unmatched bases: 4. CDR3 size: 16 residues. The V gene's germline CDR1 is MGHDK and CDR2 SYGVNS.

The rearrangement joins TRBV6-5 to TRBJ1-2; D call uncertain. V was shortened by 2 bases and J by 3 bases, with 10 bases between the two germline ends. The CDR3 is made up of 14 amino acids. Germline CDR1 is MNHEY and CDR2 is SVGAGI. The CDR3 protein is CASSYVSPDYGYTF. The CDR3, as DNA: TGTGCCAGCAGTTACGTTTCCCCGGACTATGGCTACACCTTC.